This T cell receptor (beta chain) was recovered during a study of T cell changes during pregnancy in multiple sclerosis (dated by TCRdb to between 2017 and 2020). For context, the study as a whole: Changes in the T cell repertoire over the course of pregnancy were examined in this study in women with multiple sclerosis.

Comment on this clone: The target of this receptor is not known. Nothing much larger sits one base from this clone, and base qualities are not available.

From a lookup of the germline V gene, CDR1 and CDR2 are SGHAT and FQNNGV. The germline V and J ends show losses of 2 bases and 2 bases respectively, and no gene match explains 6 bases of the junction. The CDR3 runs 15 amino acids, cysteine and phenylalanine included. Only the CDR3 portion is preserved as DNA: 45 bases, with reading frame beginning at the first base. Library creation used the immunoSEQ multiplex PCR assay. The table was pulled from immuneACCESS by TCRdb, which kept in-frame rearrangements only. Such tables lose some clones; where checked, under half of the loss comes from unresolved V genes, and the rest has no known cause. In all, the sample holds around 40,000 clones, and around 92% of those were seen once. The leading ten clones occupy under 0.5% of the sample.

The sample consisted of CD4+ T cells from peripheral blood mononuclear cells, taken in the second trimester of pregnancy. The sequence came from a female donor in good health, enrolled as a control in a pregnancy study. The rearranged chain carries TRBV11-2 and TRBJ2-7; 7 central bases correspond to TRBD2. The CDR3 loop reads CASSLYPTSPYEQYF. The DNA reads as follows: TGTGCCAGCAGCTTATATCCGACTAGCCCCTACGAGCAGTACTTC.